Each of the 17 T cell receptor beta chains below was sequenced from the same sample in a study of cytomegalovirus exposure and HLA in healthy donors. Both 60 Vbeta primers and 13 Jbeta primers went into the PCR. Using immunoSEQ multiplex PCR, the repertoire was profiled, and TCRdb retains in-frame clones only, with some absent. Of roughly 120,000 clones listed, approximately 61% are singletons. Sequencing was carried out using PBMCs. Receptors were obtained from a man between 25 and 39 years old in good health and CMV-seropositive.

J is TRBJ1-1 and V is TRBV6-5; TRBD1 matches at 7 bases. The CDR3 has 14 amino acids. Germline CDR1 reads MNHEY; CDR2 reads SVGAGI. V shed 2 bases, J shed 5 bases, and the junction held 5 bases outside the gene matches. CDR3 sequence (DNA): TGTGCCAGCAGTTACCAGGGGGTGCGGACTGAAGCTTTCTTT. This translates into CASSYQGVRTEAFF.

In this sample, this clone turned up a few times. The CDR3 region is CASSYGTGQGNYGYTF. CDR3 in DNA: TGTGCCAGCAGTTACGGGACCGGACAGGGGAACTATGGCTACACCTTC. J is TRBJ1-2 and V is TRBV6-5; 9 bases fit TRBD1. J was trimmed by 2 bases and V by 2 bases; bases with no gene match: 6. Germline V CDR1 and CDR2: MNHEY, SVGAGI. This CDR3 is 16 amino acids long.

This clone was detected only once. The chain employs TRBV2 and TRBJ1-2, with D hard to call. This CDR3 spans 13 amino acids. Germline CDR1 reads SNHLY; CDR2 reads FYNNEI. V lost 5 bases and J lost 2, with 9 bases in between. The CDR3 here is CASSSDSNYGYTF. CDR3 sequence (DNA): TGTGCCAGCAGTTCCGACTCAAACTATGGCTACACCTTC.

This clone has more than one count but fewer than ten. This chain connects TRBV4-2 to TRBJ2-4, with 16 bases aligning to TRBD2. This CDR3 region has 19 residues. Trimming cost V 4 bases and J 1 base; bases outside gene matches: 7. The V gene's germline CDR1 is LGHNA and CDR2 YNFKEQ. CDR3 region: CASSPGGTSGREAKNIQYF. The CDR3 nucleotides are TGTGCCAGCAGCCCGGGAGGGACTAGCGGGAGGGAGGCCAAAAACATTCAGTACTTC.

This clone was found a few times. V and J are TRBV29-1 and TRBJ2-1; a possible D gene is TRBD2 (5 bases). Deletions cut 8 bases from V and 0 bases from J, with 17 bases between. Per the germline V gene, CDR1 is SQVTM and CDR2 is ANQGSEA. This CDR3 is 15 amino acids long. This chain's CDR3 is CSHHGSGSSYNEQFF. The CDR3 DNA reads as TGCAGCCACCATGGGAGCGGCAGCTCCTACAATGAGCAGTTCTTC.

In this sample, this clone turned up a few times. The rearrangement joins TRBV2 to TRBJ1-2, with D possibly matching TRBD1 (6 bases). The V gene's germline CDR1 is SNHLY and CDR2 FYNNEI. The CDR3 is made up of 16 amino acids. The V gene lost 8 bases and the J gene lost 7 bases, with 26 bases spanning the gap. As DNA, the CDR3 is TGTGCCAGCCGGGGGGCGACTGCCCAATCTTTGGCTGGCTACACCTTC. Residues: CASRGATAQSLAGYTF.

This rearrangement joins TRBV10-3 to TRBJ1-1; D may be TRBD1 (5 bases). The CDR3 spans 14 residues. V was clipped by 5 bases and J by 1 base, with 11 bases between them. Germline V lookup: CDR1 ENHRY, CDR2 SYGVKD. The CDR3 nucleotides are TGTGCCATCAGTAATTTCGACAGGAACACTGAAGCTTTCTTT. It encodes CAISNFDRNTEAFF.

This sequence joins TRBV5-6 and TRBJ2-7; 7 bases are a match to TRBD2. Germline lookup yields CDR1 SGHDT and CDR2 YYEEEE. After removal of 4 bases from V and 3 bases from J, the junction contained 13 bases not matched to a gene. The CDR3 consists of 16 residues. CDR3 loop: CASSLRDYLNYYEQYF. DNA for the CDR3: TGTGCCAGCAGCCTCAGGGACTACTTGAACTACTACGAGCAGTACTTC.

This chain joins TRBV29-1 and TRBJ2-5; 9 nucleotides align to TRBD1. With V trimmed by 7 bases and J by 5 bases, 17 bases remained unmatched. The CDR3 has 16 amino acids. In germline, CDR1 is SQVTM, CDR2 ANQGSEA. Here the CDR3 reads CSAQLGQGPTWETQYF. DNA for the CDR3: TGCAGCGCTCAATTGGGACAGGGTCCTACCTGGGAGACCCAGTACTTC.

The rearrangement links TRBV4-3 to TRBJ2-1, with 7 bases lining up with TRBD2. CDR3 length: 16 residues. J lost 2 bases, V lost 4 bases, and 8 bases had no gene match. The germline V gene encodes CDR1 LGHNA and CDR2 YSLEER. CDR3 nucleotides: TGCGCCAGCAGCCCTCTTGCGGGAGAGGCCTACAATGAGCAGTTCTTC. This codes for CASSPLAGEAYNEQFF.

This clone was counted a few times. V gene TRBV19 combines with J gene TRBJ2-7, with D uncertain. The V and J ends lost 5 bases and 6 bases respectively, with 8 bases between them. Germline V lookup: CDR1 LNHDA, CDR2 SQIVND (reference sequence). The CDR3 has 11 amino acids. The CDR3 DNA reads TGTGCCAGTAGTTATGGCTTCGAGCAGTACTTC. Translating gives CASSYGFEQYF.

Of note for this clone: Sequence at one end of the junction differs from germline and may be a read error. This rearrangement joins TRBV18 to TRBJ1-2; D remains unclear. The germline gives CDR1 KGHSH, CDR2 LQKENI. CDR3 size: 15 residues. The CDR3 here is CASSPRIENISLKHF. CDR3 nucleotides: TGTGCCAGCTCACCACGCATAGAAAATATCTCTCTAAAGCATTTC.

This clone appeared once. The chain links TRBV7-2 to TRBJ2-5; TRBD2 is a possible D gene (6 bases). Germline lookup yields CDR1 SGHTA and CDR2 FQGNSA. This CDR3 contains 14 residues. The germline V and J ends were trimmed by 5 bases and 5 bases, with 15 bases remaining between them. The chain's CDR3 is CASSRGGGLETQYF. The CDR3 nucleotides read TGTGCCAGCAGCAGGGGAGGAGGGTTGGAGACCCAGTACTTC.

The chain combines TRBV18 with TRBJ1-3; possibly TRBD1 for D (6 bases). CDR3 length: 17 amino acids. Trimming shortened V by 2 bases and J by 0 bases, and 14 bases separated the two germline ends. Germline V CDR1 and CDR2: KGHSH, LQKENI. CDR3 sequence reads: CASSPEGTSYSGNTIYF. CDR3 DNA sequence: TGTGCCAGCTCACCAGAAGGGACATCATACTCTGGAAACACCATATATTTT.

The DNA of the CDR3 is TGCGCCAGCAGTCAATTTCGAGCAGGTTCCTACGAGCAGTACTTC. Translated: CASSQFRAGSYEQYF. The V gene is TRBV23-1, the J gene TRBJ2-7; no clear D. TRBV23-1 is assigned to the ORF class and has an uncertain function. This CDR3 region has 15 residues. V dropped 1 base and J dropped 1 base, with 11 bases sitting between them.

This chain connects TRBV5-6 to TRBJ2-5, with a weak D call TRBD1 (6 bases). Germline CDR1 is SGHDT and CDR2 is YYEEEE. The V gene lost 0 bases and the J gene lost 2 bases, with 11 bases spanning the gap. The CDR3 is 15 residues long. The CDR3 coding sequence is TGTGCCAGCAGCTTGGGACGACAGGTTCAAGAGACCCAGTACTTC. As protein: CASSLGRQVQETQYF.

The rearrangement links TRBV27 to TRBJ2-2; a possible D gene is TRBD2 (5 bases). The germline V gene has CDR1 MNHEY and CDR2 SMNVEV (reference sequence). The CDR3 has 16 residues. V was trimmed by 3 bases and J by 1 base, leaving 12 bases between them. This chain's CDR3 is CASSFLGAVNTGELFF. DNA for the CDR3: TGTGCCAGCAGTTTTCTGGGAGCGGTGAACACCGGGGAGCTGTTTTTT.